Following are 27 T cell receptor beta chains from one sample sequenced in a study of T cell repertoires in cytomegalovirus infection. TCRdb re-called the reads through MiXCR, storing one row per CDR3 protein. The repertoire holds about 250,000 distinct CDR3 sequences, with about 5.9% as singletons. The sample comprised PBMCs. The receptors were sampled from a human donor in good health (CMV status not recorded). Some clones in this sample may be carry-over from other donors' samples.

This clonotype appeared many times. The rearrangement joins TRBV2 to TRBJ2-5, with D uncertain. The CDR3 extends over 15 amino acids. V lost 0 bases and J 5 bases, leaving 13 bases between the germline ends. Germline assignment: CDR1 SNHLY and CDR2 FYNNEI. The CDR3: CASSEATPMGETQYF. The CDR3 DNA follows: TGTGCCAGCAGTGAAGCGACTCCCATGGGGGAGACCCAGTACTTC.

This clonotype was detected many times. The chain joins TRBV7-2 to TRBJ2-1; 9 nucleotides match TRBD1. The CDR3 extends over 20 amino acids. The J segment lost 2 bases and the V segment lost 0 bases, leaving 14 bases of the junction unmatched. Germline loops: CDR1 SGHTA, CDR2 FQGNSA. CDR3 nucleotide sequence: TGTGCCAGCAGCTTAGCTCCGGGACAGGGTGGCCAAAGGCCCTACAATGAGCAGTTCTTC. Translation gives CASSLAPGQGGQRPYNEQFF.

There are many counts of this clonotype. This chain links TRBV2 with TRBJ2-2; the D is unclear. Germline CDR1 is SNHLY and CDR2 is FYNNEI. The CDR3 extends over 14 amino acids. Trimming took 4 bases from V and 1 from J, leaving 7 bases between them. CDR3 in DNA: TGTGCCAGCAGTGGGACGAGGAACACCGGGGAGCTGTTTTTT. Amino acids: CASSGTRNTGELFF.

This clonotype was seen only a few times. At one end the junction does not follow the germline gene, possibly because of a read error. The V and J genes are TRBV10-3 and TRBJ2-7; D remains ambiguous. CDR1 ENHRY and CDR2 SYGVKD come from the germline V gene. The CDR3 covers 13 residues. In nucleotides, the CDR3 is TGTGCCATCAGTGTTGACCTCGCCTACGAGCGGTACTTC. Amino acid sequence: CAISVDLAYERYF.

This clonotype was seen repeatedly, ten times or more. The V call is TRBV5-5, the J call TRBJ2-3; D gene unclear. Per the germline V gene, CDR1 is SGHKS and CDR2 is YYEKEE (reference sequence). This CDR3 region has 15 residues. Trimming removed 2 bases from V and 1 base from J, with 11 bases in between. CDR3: CASSFGNVGTDTQYF. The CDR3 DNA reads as TGTGCCAGCAGCTTCGGAAACGTCGGCACAGATACGCAGTATTTT.

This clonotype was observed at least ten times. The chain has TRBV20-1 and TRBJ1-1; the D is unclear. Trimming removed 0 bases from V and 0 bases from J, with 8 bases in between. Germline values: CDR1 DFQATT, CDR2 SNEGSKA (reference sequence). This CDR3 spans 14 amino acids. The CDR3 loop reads CSARDRTLNTEAFF. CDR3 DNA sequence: TGCAGTGCTAGAGATAGGACGTTGAACACTGAAGCTTTCTTT.

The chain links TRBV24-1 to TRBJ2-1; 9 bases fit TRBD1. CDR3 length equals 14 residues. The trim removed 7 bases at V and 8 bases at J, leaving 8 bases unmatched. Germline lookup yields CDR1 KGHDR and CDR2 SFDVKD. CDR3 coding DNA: TGTGCCACCAGCCCGGGACAGGGTGTCGATGAGCAGTTCTTC. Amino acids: CATSPGQGVDEQFF.

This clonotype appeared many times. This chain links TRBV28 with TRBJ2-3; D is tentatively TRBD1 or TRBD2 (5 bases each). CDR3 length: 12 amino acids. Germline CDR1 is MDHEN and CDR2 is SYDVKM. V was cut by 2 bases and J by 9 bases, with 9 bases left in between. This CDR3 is CASSLPRDTQYF. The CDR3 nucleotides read TGTGCCAGCAGTTTACCCAGGGACACGCAGTATTTT.

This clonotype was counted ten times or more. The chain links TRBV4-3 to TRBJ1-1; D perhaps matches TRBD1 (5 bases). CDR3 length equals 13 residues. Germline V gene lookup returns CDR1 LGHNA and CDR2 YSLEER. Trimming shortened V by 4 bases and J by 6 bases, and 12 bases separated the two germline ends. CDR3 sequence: CASSLGGTSEAFF. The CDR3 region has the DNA TGCGCCAGCAGCCTCGGGGGAACCTCTGAAGCTTTCTTT.

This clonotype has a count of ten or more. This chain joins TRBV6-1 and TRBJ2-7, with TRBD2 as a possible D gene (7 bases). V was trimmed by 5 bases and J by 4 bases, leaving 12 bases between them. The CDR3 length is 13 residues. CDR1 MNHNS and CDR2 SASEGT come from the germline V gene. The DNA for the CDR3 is TGTGCCAGCAGTTTTGAGGGGGGGTACGAGCAGTACTTC. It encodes CASSFEGGYEQYF.

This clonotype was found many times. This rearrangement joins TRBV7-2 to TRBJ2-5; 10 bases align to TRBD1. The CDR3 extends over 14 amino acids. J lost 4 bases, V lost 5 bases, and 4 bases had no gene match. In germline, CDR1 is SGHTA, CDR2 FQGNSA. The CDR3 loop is CASSRTGGIETQYF. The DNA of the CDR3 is TGTGCCAGCAGCAGGACAGGGGGTATAGAGACCCAGTACTTC. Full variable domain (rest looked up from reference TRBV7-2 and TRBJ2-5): GAGVSQSPSNKVTEKGKDVELRCDPISGHTALYWYRQSLGQGLEFLIYFQGNSAPDKSGLPSDRFSAERTGGSVSTLTIQRTQQEDSAVYLCASSRTGGIETQYFGPGTRLLVL.

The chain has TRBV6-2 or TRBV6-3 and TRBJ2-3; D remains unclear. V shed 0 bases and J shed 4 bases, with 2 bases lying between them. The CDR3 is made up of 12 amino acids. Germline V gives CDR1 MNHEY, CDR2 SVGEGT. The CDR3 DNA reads TGTGCCAGCAGTTACTCCCCAGATACGCAGTATTTT. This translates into CASSYSPDTQYF.

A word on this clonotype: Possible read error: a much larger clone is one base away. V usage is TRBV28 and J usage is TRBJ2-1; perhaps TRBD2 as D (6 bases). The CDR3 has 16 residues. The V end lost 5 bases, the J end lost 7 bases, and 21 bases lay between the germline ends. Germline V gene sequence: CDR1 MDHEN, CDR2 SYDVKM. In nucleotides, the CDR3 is TGTGCCAGCAGTCCACTGACTAGAGGGGTATGGAATGAGCAGTTCTTC. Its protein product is CASSPLTRGVWNEQFF.

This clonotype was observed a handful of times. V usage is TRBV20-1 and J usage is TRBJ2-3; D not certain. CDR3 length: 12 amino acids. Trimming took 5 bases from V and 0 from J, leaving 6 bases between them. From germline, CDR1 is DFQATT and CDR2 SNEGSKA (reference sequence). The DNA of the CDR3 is TGCAGTGCTCCCCTTAGCACAGATACGCAGTATTTT. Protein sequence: CSAPLSTDTQYF.

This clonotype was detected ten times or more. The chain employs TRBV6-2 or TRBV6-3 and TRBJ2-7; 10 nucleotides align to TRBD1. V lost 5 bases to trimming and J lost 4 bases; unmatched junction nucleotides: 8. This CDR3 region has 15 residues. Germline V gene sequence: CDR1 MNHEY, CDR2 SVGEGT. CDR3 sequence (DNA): TGTGCCAGCAGTCGCCGGACAGGGGGAGGATACGAGCAGTACTTC. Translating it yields CASSRRTGGGYEQYF.

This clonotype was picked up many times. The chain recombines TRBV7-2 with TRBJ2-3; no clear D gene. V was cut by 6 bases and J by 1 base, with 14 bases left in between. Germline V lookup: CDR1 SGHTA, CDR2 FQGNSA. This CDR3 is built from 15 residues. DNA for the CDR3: TGTGCCAGCAGTGCCGGGCGGTTCGGCACAGATACGCAGTATTTT. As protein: CASSAGRFGTDTQYF.

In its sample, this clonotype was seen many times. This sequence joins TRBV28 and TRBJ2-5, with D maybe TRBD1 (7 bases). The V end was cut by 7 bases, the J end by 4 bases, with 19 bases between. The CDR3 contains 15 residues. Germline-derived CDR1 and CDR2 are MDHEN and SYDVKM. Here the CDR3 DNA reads TGTGCCAGCACCTCGACAGGGCGGGAACGAGAGACCCAGTACTTC. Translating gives CASTSTGRERETQYF.

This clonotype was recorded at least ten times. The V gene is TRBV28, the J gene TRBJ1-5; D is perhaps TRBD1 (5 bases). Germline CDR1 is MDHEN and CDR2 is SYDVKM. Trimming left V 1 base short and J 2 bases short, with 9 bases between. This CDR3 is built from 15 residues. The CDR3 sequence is CASSLYRGRNQPQHF. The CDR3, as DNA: TGTGCCAGCAGTTTATATCGGGGACGCAATCAGCCCCAGCATTTT.

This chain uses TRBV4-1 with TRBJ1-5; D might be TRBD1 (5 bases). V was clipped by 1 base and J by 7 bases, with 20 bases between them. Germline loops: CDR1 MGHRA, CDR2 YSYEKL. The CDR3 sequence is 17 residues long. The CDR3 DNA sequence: TGCGCCAGCAGCCAAGTGGCGATTGGGGGTGTTGAGCAGCCCCAGCATTTT. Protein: CASSQVAIGGVEQPQHF.

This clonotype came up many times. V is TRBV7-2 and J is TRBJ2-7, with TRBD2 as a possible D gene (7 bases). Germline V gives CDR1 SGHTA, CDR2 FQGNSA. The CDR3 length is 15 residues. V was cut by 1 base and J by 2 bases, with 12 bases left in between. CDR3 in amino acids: CASSLVRGATYEQYF. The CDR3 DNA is TGTGCCAGCAGCTTAGTTCGGGGGGCGACCTACGAGCAGTACTTC.

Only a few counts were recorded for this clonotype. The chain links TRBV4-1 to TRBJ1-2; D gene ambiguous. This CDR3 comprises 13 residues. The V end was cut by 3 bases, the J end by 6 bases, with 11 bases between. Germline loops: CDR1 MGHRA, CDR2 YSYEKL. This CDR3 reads CASSQTRSHGYTF. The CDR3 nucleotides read TGCGCCAGCAGCCAGACCCGGAGCCATGGCTACACCTTC.

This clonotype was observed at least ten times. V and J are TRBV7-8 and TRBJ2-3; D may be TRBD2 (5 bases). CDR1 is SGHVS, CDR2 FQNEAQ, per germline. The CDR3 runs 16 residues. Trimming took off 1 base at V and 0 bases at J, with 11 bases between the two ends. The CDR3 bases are TGTGCCAGCAGCTTAGTCGGCGGGCTAAGCACAGATACGCAGTATTTT. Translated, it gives CASSLVGGLSTDTQYF.

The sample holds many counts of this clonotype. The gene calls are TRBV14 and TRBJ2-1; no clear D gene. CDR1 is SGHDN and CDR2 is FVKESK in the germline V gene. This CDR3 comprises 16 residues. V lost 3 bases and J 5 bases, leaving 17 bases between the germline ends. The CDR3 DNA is TGTGCCAGCAGCCATGTACCCCCCCGCCGGAACAATGAGCAGTTCTTC. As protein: CASSHVPPRRNNEQFF.

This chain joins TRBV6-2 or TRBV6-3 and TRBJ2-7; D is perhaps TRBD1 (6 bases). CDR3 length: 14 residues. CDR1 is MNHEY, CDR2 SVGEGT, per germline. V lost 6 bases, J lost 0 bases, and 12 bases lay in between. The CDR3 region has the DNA TGTGCCAGCAGATATTCGGGACACTCCTACGAGCAGTACTTC. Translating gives CASRYSGHSYEQYF.

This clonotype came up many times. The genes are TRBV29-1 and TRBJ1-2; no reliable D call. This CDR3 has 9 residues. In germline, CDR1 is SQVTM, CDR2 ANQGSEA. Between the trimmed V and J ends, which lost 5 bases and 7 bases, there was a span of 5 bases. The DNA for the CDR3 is TGCAGCGTTTACAGTGGCTACACCTTC. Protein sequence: CSVYSGYTF.

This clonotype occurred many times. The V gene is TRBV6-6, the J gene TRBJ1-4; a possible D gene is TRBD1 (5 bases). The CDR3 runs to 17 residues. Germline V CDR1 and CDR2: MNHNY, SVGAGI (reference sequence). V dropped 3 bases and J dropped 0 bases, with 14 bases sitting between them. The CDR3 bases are TGTGCCAGCAGTTATTCCGACAGTTCTGCAACTAATGAAAAACTGTTTTTT. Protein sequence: CASSYSDSSATNEKLFF.

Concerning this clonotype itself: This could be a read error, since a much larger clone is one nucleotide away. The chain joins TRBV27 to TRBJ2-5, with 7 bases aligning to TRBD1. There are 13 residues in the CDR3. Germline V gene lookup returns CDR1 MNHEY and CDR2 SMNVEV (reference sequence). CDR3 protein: CACSLQGQETQYF. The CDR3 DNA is TGTGCCTGCAGCTTACAGGGGCAAGAGACCCAGTACTTC.